The source of this T cell receptor (beta chain) is a study of early T cells in non-severe SARS-CoV-2 infection (dated by TCRdb to about 2021). Regarding the complete study: Bulk RNA from unsorted whole blood was used for TCR sequencing, so alpha and beta chains could not be paired. The paper as a whole reports these results and caveats: Matching against VDJdb was skewed toward anti-spike CD8 responses, likely underestimated virus-specific expansions, and missed private and CD4 specificities.

This clonotype was detected a few times. The target of this receptor is not known. No quality values exist for individual bases; no much larger clone is one base distant. The receptor library was made with 5' RACE. Sequenced on a NextSeq 500. In the TCR library protocol, unique molecular identifiers were attached to individual cDNA molecules to correct for PCR bias and sequencing error. Sequencing covered both TCR alpha and beta chains, and within each sample the abundances of alpha and beta sequences were tightly co-correlated. The original pipeline was this. Decombinator V4 was used to perform V gene, J gene and CDR3 annotation of TCR sequences. TCRs were defined as expanded if a significant change between any two time points was detected under a Poisson model with p below 0.0001. Abundances of TCRs were expressed as counts per million after normalisation to the total number of TCRs sequenced in each sample. MAIT TCRs were defined by TRAV1-2 paired with TRAJ12, TRAJ20 or TRAJ33, and iNKT TCRs by TRAV10 paired with TRAJ18. VDJdb, accessed on 1 November 2021, was searched for TCRs annotated for CMV, EBV and SARS-CoV-2, and TCRs annotated for more than one antigen were excluded. Using fastp at Q25 and MiXCR, TCRdb reprocessed the public reads and kept productive beta chains. CDR3 protein sequences are deduplicated, and each keeps its most common genes and DNA. The V and J calls were not made by the authors but by TCRdb's processing. This sample is represented by about 110,000 distinct CDR3 sequences; roughly 12% of them were singletons. Of the sample, less than 4.5% falls within the top ten clones.

The study was a case-control design nested within a healthcare worker cohort in London, UK, with weekly nasopharyngeal swab PCR tests and blood sampling. Healthcare workers were recruited between 23 and 31 March 2020, during the week of the UK lockdown, and were followed weekly for up to roughly 15 weeks. A distance of 18 bases separates the germline ends of V and J, which lose 6 bases and 3 bases respectively. The germline V gene encodes CDR1 SQVTM and CDR2 ANQGSEA. The CDR3, from cysteine to phenylalanine, totals 15 residues. Just the 45-base CDR3 DNA is kept, in frame starting at base 1. Specimen: whole blood, collected at baseline. This receptor was obtained from an adult who was a healthcare worker with PCR-confirmed SARS-CoV-2 infection or an uninfected control (not recorded which). The sequence links TRBV29-1 to TRBJ2-1; a weak D assignment points to TRBD1 (7 bases agree). The nucleotides are TGCAGCGTCCGGAGGGGGCGAGATAACTACAATGAGCAGTTCTTC. It specifies CSVRRGRDNYNEQFF.